There are many counts of the clone carrying this T cell receptor beta chain. TCR beta CDR3 region amplification was performed from RNA transcripts. First-round RT-PCR with HTBI primers amplified the TCR CDR3 region. MiXCR, applied by TCRdb to the multiplex PCR reads, yields one record per CDR3 protein. The sample consists of 300,000 to 450,000 distinct CDR3 sequences, about 15% of them appearing once. This sample stems from a study of T cells in Graves' hyperthyroidism and ophthalmopathy. The J segment lost 3 bases and the V segment lost 4 bases, leaving 4 bases of the junction unmatched. Germline V lookup: CDR1 SGHNT, CDR2 YENEEA. The CDR3 is made up of 16 amino acids.

What was sequenced was blood. The chain couples TRBV11-3 to TRBJ2-3; TRBD2 agrees at 13 bases. The receptor was derived from an older woman with Graves' hyperthyroidism. The CDR3 nucleotides read TGTGCCAGCAGCTCCCGGACTAGCGGGGGTACAGATACGCAGTATTTT. This sequence encodes CASSSRTSGGTDTQYF.